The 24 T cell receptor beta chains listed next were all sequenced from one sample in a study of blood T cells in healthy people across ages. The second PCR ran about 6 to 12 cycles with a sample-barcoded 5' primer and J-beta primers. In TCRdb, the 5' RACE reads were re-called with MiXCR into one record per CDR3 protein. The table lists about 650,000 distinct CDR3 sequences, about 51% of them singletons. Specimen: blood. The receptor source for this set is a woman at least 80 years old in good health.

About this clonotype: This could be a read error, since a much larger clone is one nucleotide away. The CDR3 spells CASSLDPEANVLTF. The CDR3 nucleotides read TGTGCCAGCAGCTTAGATCCTGAGGCCAACGTCCTGACTTTC. The V call is TRBV7-9, the J call TRBJ2-6; D gene uncertain. Germline V gene lookup returns CDR1 SEHNR and CDR2 FQNEAQ (reference sequence). The CDR3 is 14 residues long. The V end was cut by 1 base, the J end by 6 bases, with 7 bases between.

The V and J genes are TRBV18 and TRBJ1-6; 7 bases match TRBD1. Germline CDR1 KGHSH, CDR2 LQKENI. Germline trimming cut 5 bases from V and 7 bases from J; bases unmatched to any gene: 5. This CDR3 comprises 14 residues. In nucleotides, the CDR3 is TGTGCCAGCTCATCTACAGGGGTGAATTCACCCCTCCACTTT. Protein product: CASSSTGVNSPLHF.

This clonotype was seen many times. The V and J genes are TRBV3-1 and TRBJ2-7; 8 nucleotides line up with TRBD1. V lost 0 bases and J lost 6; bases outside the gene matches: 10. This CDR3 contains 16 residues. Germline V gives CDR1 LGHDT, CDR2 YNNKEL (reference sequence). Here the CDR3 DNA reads TGTGCCAGCAGCCAAGAACCCGGGACAGGAGGGGCCGAGCAGTACTTC. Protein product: CASSQEPGTGGAEQYF.

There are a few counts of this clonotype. This CDR3 reads CASSLGQGDSPLHF. CDR3 sequence (DNA): TGTGCCAGCAGTTTGGGCCAGGGAGATTCACCCCTCCACTTT. The J gene is TRBJ1-6, the V gene TRBV12-3 or TRBV12-4, with D maybe TRBD1 (5 bases). Trimming removed 3 bases from V and 8 bases from J, with 11 bases in between. This CDR3 region has 14 residues.

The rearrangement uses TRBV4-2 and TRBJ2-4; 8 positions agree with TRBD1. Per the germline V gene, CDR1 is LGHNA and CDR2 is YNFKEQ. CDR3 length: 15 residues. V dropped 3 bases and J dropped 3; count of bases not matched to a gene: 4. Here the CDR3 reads CASSQQTGVKNIQYF. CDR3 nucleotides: TGTGCCAGCAGCCAGCAGACAGGGGTCAAAAACATTCAGTACTTC.

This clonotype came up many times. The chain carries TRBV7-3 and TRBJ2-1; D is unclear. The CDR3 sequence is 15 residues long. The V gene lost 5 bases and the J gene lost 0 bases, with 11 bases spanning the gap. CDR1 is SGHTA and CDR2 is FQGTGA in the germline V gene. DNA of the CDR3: TGTGCCAGCAGCCTGGGGTGGGGCTCCTACAATGAGCAGTTCTTC. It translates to CASSLGWGSYNEQFF. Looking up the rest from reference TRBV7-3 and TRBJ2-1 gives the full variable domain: GAGVSQTPSNKVTEKGKYVELRCDPISGHTALYWYRQSLGQGPEFLIYFQGTGAADDSGLPNDRFFAVRPEGSVSTLKIQRTERGDSAVYLCASSLGWGSYNEQFFGPGTRLTVL.

CDR3 in amino acids: CASSLDGARANTGELFF. The CDR3 region has the DNA TGCGCCAGCAGCTTGGATGGGGCCCGAGCGAACACCGGGGAGCTGTTTTTT. The chain links TRBV5-1 to TRBJ2-2; the D gene is possibly TRBD1 (5 bases). The CDR3 extends over 17 amino acids. Between the trimmed V and J ends, which lost 0 bases and 0 bases, there was a span of 12 bases. Germline CDR1 reads SGHRS; CDR2 reads YFSETQ.

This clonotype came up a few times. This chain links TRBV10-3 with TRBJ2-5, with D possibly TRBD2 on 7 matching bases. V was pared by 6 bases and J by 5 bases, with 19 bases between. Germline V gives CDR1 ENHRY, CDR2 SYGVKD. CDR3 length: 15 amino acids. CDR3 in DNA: TGTGCCATCAGCGACGGTCGGGGGGCGCGGGAGACCCAGTACTTC. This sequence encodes CAISDGRGARETQYF.

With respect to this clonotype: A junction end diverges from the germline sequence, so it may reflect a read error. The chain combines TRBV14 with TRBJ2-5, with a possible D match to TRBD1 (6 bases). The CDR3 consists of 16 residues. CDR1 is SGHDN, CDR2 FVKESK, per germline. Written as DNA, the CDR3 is TGTGTCAGCAGCCGAGACCCGGGACACTTCCAAGAGACCCAGTACTTC. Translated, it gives CVSSRDPGHFQETQYF.

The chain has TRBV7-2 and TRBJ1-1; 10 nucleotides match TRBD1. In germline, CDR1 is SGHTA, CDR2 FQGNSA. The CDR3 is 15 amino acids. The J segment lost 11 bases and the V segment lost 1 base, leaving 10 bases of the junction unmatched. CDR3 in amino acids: CASSLGRQGAALAFF. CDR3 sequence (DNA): TGTGCCAGCAGCTTAGGACGACAGGGGGCCGCCTTGGCTTTCTTT.

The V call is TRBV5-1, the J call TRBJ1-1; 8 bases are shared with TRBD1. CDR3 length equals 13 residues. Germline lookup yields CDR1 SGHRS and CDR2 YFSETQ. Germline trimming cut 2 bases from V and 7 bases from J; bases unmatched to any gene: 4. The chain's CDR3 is CASSFRGRDEAFF. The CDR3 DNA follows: TGCGCCAGCAGCTTCAGGGGGCGAGATGAAGCTTTCTTT.

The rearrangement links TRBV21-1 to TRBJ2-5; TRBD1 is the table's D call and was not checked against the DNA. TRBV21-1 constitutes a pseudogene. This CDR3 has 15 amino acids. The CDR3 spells CASSKGGQGVWEQYF. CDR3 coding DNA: TGTGCCAGCAGCAAAGGAGGGCAGGGGGTATGGGAGCAGTACTTC.

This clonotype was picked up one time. CDR3 in DNA: TGTGCCAGCAGCTCTTACAGGGATCTCCCCGGGGAGCTGTTTTTT. This gives the protein CASSSYRDLPGELFF. The chain links TRBV7-9 to TRBJ2-2; perhaps TRBD1 as D (6 bases). The V gene lost 4 bases and the J gene lost 6 bases, with 15 bases spanning the gap. This CDR3 region has 15 residues. Germline V gene data show CDR1 as SEHNR and CDR2 as FQNEAQ (reference sequence).

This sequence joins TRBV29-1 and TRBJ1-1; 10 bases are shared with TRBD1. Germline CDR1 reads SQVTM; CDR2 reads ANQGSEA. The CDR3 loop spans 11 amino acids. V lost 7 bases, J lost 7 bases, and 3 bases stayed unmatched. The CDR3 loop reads CSAGQGGEAFF. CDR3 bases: TGCAGCGCTGGACAGGGGGGTGAAGCTTTCTTT.

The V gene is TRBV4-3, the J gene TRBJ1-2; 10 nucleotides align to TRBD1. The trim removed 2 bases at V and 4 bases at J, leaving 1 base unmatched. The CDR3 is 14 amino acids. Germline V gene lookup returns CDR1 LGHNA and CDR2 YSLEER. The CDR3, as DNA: TGCGCCAGCAGCCAAAGACAGGGGGCCTATGGCTACACCTTC. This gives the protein CASSQRQGAYGYTF.

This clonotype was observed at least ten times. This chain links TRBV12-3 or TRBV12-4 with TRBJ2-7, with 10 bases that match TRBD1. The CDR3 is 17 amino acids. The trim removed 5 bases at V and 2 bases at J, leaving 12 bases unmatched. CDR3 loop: CASSEGQGRSRTYEQYF. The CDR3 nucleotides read TGTGCCAGCAGTGAGGGACAGGGGAGATCTAGGACCTACGAGCAGTACTTC.

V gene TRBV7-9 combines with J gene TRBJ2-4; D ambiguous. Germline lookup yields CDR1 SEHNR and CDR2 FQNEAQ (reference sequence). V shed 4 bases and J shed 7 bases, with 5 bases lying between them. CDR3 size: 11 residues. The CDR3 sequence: CASSSRNIQYF. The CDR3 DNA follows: TGTGCCAGCAGCTCGAGGAACATTCAGTACTTC.

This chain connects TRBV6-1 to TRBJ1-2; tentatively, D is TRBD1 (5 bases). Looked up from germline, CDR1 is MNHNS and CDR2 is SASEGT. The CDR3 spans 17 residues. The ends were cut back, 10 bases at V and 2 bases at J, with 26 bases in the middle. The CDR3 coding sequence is TGTGCCACCAAAGAGCTAACGGGACTACCCCGGAACTATGGCTACACCTTC. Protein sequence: CATKELTGLPRNYGYTF.

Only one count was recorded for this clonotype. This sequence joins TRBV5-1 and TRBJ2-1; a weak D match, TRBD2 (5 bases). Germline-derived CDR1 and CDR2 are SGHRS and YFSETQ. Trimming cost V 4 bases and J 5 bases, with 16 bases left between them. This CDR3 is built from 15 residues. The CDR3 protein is CASSQLSADHNEQFF. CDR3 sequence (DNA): TGCGCCAGCAGCCAACTCTCAGCGGATCACAATGAGCAGTTCTTC.

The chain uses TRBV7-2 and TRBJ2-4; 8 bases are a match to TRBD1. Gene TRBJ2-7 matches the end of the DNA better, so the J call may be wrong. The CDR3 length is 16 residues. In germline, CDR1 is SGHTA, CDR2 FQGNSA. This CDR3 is CASSILAGQGGSEQYF. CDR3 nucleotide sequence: TGTGCCAGTAGCATACTGGCCGGACAGGGTGGTAGCGAGCAGTACTTC.

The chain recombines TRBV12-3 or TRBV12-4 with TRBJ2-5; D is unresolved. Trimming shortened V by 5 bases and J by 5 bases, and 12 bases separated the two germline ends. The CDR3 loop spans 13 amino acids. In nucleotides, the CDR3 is TGTGCCAGCAGTGTCAGTAGGCGGGAGACCCAGTACTTC. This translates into CASSVSRRETQYF.

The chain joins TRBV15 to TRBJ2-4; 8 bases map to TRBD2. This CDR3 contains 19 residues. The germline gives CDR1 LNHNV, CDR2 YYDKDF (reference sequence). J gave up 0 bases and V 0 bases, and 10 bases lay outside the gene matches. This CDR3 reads CATSRDHGGDGRAKNIQYF. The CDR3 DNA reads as TGTGCCACCAGCAGAGATCACGGGGGGGATGGGAGAGCCAAAAACATTCAGTACTTC.

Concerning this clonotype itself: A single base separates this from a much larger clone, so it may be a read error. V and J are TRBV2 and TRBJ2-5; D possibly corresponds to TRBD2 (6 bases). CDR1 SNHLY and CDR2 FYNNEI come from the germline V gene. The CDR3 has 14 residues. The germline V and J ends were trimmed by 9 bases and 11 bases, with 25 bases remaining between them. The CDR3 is CASGPGDSYNEQYF. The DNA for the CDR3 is TGTGCCAGTGGCCCGGGGGACTCCTACAATGAGCAGTACTTC.

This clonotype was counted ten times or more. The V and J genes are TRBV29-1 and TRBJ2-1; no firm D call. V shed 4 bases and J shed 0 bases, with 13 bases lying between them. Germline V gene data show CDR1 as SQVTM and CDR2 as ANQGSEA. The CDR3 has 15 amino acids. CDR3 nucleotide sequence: TGCAGCGTTGTTACCATTCTCAGCTCCTACAATGAGCAGTTCTTC. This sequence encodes CSVVTILSSYNEQFF.